This TCR beta chain was retrieved from a study of blood T cell repertoires in COVID-19. Study in general: T cells, B-cell-depleted T cells, or PBMCs supplied cDNA or gDNA.

Germline CDR1 reads SGHNT; CDR2 reads YYREEE (reference sequence). CDR3 length equals 15 residues. V lost 5 bases to trimming and J lost 5 bases; unmatched junction nucleotides: 12. Per the original methods: Reference gene primer amplification gave nucleated cell count estimates. Data came from immunoSEQ multiplex PCR; TCRdb stores just in-frame clones and leaves some out. Clone size and the V and J calls come from that table; the DNA yielded D and trimming. The sample has under 200,000 clones; under 90% are singletons. Seattle enrolled patients during active infection and tracked them longitudinally. This clone has just a few counts.

The sample taken for sequencing was peripheral blood. The chain joins TRBV5-4 to TRBJ2-5, with 7 positions matching TRBD1. This receptor was identified in a woman in her sixties or seventies with COVID-19, enrolled during active disease. The CDR3 spells CASRKEGAAGETQYF. CDR3 nucleotides: TGTGCCAGCAGGAAAGAGGGGGCGGCAGGGGAGACCCAGTACTTC. The entire variable domain, with the rest obtained from reference TRBV5-4 and TRBJ2-5, is as follows: ETGVTQSPTHLIKTRGQQVTLRCSSQSGHNTVSWYQQALGQGPQFIFQYYREEENGRGNFPPRFSGLQFPNYSSELNVNALELDDSALYLCASRKEGAAGETQYFGPGTRLLVL.